The table lists the clone carrying this T cell receptor (beta chain) with a count of one. Its antigen is currently unknown. The data were taken from a study of OX40 agonist ivuxolimab in advanced cancers. On the study more broadly: Patients took ivuxolimab, an agonistic anti-OX40 (CD134) antibody. Mean age about 60 years, range about 20 to 90; nearly 85% male. Study-wide results and limits: Dosing at 0.1 to 3.0 mg/kg was accompanied by clonal expansion of CD4+ and CD8+ blood T cells by week 6. Low normalized T-cell clonal expansion was additionally recorded for some nonresponders.

V lost 5 bases, J lost 3 bases, and 8 bases stayed unmatched. Germline V gene lookup returns CDR1 WNHNN and CDR2 SYGVQD (reference sequence). This CDR3 contains 16 residues. Generated by immunoSEQ multiplex PCR, the TCRdb table keeps only in-frame clones and is missing some. The sample shows tens of thousands of clones, around nine tenths of them seen only once. The TCR sequence derives from an adult with an advanced solid tumor such as melanoma, head and neck, liver or kidney cancer. V is TRBV10-1 and J is TRBJ1-3; 9 bases are a match to TRBD1. This sample comprised CD4+ or CD8+ T cells sorted from blood, obtained in a trial of the OX40 agonist ivuxolimab. The CDR3 is CASSPGTGLFGNTIYF. The CDR3 bases are TGCGCCAGCAGTCCCGGGACAGGGCTTTTTGGAAACACCATATATTTT.